The clone carrying this TCR beta chain was seen ten or more times. MiXCR, run by TCRdb on the 5' RACE reads, gives a single entry per CDR3 protein. Of about 69,000 distinct CDR3 sequences in the sample, 5.3% were seen once. The source of the sample is a study of CD8 T cells in ankylosing spondylitis. V shed 5 bases and J 3 bases; nucleotides not matched to a gene: 10. The CDR3 sequence is 16 residues long. CDR1 and CDR2 (germline): SGHVS, FQNEAQ. The rearrangement uses TRBV7-8 and TRBJ2-7; 10 nucleotides match TRBD1. The clonotype comes from a male donor with ankylosing spondylitis or in good health (not recorded which). Sequenced sample: blood, either unsorted or a sorted T cell fraction (not recorded which). CDR3 nucleotide sequence: TGTGCCAGCAGCGGAACGGACAGGGGGAATTTCTACGAGCAGTACTTC. It yields the protein CASSGTDRGNFYEQYF.